The rows below give T cell receptor beta chains drawn from one sample of a study of CD8 T cells in Susac syndrome. MiXCR, applied by TCRdb to the immunoSEQ multiplex PCR reads, yields one record per CDR3 protein. The sample lists some 100,000 distinct CDR3 sequences; less than 95% were seen once. The specimen sequenced was CD8+ T cells from PBMCs. These receptors originate from a human donor in good health. Each CDR3 is given with its conserved first and last residue. D genes are given only for firm matches. Rows give clone size only sometimes, using once, few, many, or a class for an expanded clone.

j_call: TRBJ1-1
d_call: NA
clone_size: NA
v_call: TRBV29-1
cdr3_aa: CSVERAVTTEAFF
cdr3_nt: TGCAGCGTTGAAAGGGCTGTAACCACTGAAGCTTTCTTT

j_call: TRBJ1-5
d_call: NA
clone_size: NA
v_call: TRBV7-2
cdr3_aa: CASSLQGPGQPQHF
cdr3_nt: TGTGCCAGCAGCTTACAGGGCCCTGGTCAGCCCCAGCATTTT

j_call: TRBJ2-1
d_call: TRBD2
clone_size: NA
v_call: TRBV20-1
cdr3_aa: CSARLPPGTSGRATYNEQFF
cdr3_nt: TGCAGTGCTAGATTACCCCCCGGGACTAGCGGGAGGGCCACCTACAATGAGCAGTTCTTC

j_call: TRBJ1-5
d_call: NA
clone_size: NA
v_call: TRBV6-4
cdr3_aa: CARTTGNQPQHF
cdr3_nt: TGTGCCAGAACCACGGGGAATCAGCCCCAGCATTTT

j_call: TRBJ2-2
d_call: NA
clone_size: NA
v_call: TRBV7-8
cdr3_aa: CASSLAFSGSTGELFF
cdr3_nt: TGTGCCAGCAGCTTAGCGTTCTCAGGGAGCACCGGGGAGCTGTTTTTT

j_call: TRBJ1-2
d_call: NA
clone_size: NA
v_call: TRBV7-9
cdr3_aa: CASSLGGAFGYGYTF
cdr3_nt: TGTGCCAGCAGCCTGGGGGGGGCATTCGGATATGGCTACACCTTC

j_call: TRBJ2-7
d_call: NA
clone_size: NA
v_call: TRBV4-1
cdr3_aa: CASSQGRTVSYEQYF
cdr3_nt: TGCGCCAGCAGCCAAGGTAGGACAGTCTCCTACGAGCAGTACTTC

j_call: TRBJ2-1
d_call: TRBD2
clone_size: NA
v_call: TRBV4-3
cdr3_aa: CASSHARGLAGDMKTNNEQFF
cdr3_nt: TGCGCCAGCAGCCACGCCAGGGGGTTAGCGGGGGACATGAAAACAAACAATGAGCAGTTCTTC

j_call: TRBJ1-1
d_call: TRBD1
clone_size: NA
v_call: TRBV6-1
cdr3_aa: CASSGDREPMNTEAFF
cdr3_nt: TGTGCCAGCAGTGGCGACAGGGAGCCTATGAACACTGAAGCTTTCTTT

j_call: TRBJ1-4
d_call: NA
clone_size: NA
v_call: TRBV2
cdr3_aa: CASTTGDEKLFF
cdr3_nt: TGTGCCAGCACGACAGGCGATGAAAAACTGTTTTTT

j_call: TRBJ2-7
d_call: NA
clone_size: NA
v_call: TRBV20-1
cdr3_aa: CSASGDYEQYF
cdr3_nt: TGCAGTGCTTCTGGAGACTACGAGCAGTACTTC

j_call: TRBJ2-1
d_call: NA
clone_size: NA
v_call: TRBV7-2
cdr3_aa: CASSPSQHNEQFF
cdr3_nt: TGTGCCAGCAGCCCCAGCCAGCACAATGAGCAGTTCTTC

j_call: TRBJ1-5
d_call: TRBD1
clone_size: once
v_call: TRBV5-5
cdr3_aa: CASSWGQGLNQPQHF
cdr3_nt: TGTGCCAGCAGCTGGGGACAGGGACTTAACCAGCCCCAGCATTTT

j_call: TRBJ2-7
d_call: TRBD1
clone_size: NA
v_call: TRBV6-5
cdr3_aa: CASRGQGTNEQYF
cdr3_nt: TGTGCCAGCAGGGGACAGGGGACGAACGAGCAGTACTTC

j_call: TRBJ2-7
d_call: NA
clone_size: NA
v_call: TRBV28
cdr3_aa: CASIPTGGGRSVYEQYF
cdr3_nt: TGTGCCAGCATCCCGACGGGCGGGGGCCGTAGCGTCTACGAGCAGTACTTC

j_call: TRBJ2-1
d_call: NA
clone_size: once
v_call: TRBV29-1
cdr3_aa: CSVDQPTNEQFF
cdr3_nt: TGCAGCGTTGACCAACCTACTAATGAGCAGTTCTTC

j_call: TRBJ1-5
d_call: NA
clone_size: NA
v_call: TRBV18
cdr3_aa: CASSPGKGNQPQHF
cdr3_nt: TGTGCCAGCTCCCCAGGAAAGGGGAATCAGCCCCAGCATTTT

j_call: TRBJ1-3
d_call: NA
clone_size: NA
v_call: TRBV7-9
cdr3_aa: CASSFLGSGNTIYF
cdr3_nt: TGTGCCAGCAGCTTTCTAGGCTCTGGAAACACCATATATTTT

j_call: TRBJ1-2
d_call: NA
clone_size: NA
v_call: TRBV9
cdr3_aa: CASSVGWGGRANDGYTF
cdr3_nt: TGTGCCAGCAGCGTAGGATGGGGTGGCAGGGCGAACGATGGCTACACCTTC

j_call: TRBJ2-7
d_call: NA
clone_size: NA
v_call: TRBV7-2
cdr3_aa: CASSPLHEQYF
cdr3_nt: TGTGCCAGCAGCCCGCTCCACGAGCAGTACTTC

j_call: TRBJ1-1
d_call: NA
clone_size: NA
v_call: TRBV4-1
cdr3_aa: CASSQDETGNTEAFF
cdr3_nt: TGCGCCAGCAGCCAGGATGAGACAGGGAACACTGAAGCTTTCTTT

j_call: TRBJ2-6
d_call: NA
clone_size: NA
v_call: TRBV4-1
cdr3_aa: CASSQEDIPGANVLTF
cdr3_nt: TGCGCCAGCAGCCAAGAAGATATTCCTGGGGCCAACGTCCTGACTTTC

j_call: TRBJ2-7
d_call: NA
clone_size: few
v_call: TRBV2
cdr3_aa: CASSERTDYEQYF
cdr3_nt: TGTGCCAGCAGTGAAAGGACAGACTACGAGCAGTACTTC

j_call: TRBJ1-1
d_call: NA
clone_size: few
v_call: TRBV7-2
cdr3_aa: CASSLSVNTEAFF
cdr3_nt: TGTGCCAGCAGCTTATCGGTGAACACTGAAGCTTTCTTT

j_call: TRBJ2-6
d_call: NA
clone_size: NA
v_call: TRBV3-1
cdr3_aa: CASSGTDSGANVLTF
cdr3_nt: TGTGCCAGCAGCGGAACAGACTCTGGGGCCAACGTCCTGACTTTC

j_call: TRBJ1-2
d_call: NA
clone_size: NA
v_call: TRBV19
cdr3_aa: CASRGGPNYGYTF
cdr3_nt: TGTGCCAGTAGGGGGGGACCAAACTATGGCTACACCTTC

j_call: TRBJ1-2
d_call: NA
clone_size: NA
v_call: TRBV27
cdr3_aa: CASRWGSNYGYTF
cdr3_nt: TGTGCCAGCAGATGGGGGTCTAACTATGGCTACACCTTC

j_call: TRBJ2-2
d_call: TRBD2
clone_size: few
v_call: TRBV5-1
cdr3_aa: CASSLAGAGTGELFF
cdr3_nt: TGCGCCAGCAGCTTAGCGGGAGCAGGCACCGGGGAGCTGTTTTTT

j_call: TRBJ2-3
d_call: NA
clone_size: NA
v_call: TRBV7-9
cdr3_aa: CASSLFGGGSTDTQYF
cdr3_nt: TGTGCCAGCAGCTTATTCGGGGGCGGGAGCACAGATACGCAGTATTTT

j_call: TRBJ2-7
d_call: NA
clone_size: few
v_call: TRBV20-1
cdr3_aa: CSARVSGVEQYF
cdr3_nt: TGCAGTGCTAGAGTATCAGGGGTCGAGCAGTACTTC

j_call: TRBJ2-7
d_call: NA
clone_size: NA
v_call: TRBV21-1
cdr3_aa: CASSKAGTQSSYEQYF
cdr3_nt: TGTGCCAGCAGCAAAGCCGGGACACAGAGCTCCTACGAGCAGTACTTC